This T cell receptor beta chain was sequenced in a study of PD-1 blockade in mismatch repair-deficient tumors. Profiled with immunoSEQ multiplex PCR; TCRdb holds only in-frame clones, not every one. The data hold 50,000 or so clones, with approximately 80% observed a single time. This clone was seen a few times. There are 14 residues in the CDR3. Germline lookup yields CDR1 MNHEY and CDR2 SMNVEV (reference sequence). V dropped 8 bases and J dropped 6; count of bases not matched to a gene: 9. Sequencing used PBMCs, obtained before pembrolizumab treatment. This TCR derives from an adult with mismatch repair-deficient cancer. The chain recombines TRBV27 with TRBJ2-2; 7 bases are shared with TRBD1. The CDR3 here is CASDREVSSGELFF. The CDR3 bases are TGTGCCAGCGACAGGGAAGTTAGTTCCGGGGAGCTGTTTTTT.